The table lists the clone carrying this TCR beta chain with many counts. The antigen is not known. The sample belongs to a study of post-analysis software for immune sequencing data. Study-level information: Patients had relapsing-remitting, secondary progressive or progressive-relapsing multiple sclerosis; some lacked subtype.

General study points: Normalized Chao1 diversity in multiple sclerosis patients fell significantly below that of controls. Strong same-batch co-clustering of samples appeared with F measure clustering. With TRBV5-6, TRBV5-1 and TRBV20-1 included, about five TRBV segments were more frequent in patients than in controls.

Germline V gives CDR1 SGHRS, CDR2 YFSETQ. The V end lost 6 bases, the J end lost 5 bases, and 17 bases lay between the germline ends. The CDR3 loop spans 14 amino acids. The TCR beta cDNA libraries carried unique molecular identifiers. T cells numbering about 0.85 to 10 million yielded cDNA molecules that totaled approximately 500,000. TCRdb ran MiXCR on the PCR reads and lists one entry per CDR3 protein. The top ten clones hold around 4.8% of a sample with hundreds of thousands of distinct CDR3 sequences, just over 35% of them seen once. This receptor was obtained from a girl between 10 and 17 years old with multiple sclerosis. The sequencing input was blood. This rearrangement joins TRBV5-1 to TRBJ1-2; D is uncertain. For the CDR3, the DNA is TGCGCCAGCACTTCCCAATTAACCGGTTATGGCTACACCTTC. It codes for CASTSQLTGYGYTF.